This T cell receptor (beta chain) appears in the sequencing data of a study of CD8+ T cells in alopecia areata. Study-level information: Treated patients swallowed 5 to 10 mg of oral tofacitinib twice daily. The study's findings and limits: Normal scalp had lower clonality than lesional scalp, with alopecia totalis/universalis lesions showing this most strongly.

RNA was isolated and reverse transcribed to cDNA, the sequencing template. Using immunoSEQ multiplex PCR, the repertoire was profiled, and TCRdb retains in-frame clones only, with some absent. The data hold hundreds of thousands of clones, with roughly 64% observed a single time. Points on this clone: Antigen: not known.

Specified treatment: oral pan-JAK inhibitor, 5-10 mg twice daily. Patients with alopecia areata provided lesional scalp punch biopsies as well as peripheral blood. Both CD4+ and CD8+ T cells were separated by sorting PBMCs. CDR3 length equals 13 residues. Germline CDR1 and CDR2: MGHRA and YSYEKL. Unmatched junction bases numbered 8, after V lost 5 bases and J lost 7 bases. The TCR sequence derives from a human donor with alopecia areata. Sequencing used CD4+ T cells sorted from blood, obtained at week 24, from a patient treated with tofacitinib. The chain carries TRBV4-1 and TRBJ2-7, with 7 positions matching TRBD1. The CDR3 sequence: CASSYHRGREQYF. The CDR3 nucleotides are TGCGCCAGCAGCTACCACAGGGGACGGGAGCAGTACTTC.